This T cell receptor beta chain was profiled in a study of CD8+ T cells in alopecia areata. Study-level findings and limits: Normal skin's resident alphabeta T cells are also sequenced in scalp samples. In lesional scalp, particularly from alopecia totalis/universalis, clonality was higher than in normal scalp.

CDR3 size: 19 residues. The trim removed 2 bases at V and 3 bases at J, leaving 19 bases unmatched. Germline-derived CDR1 and CDR2 are LNHDA and SQIVND (reference sequence). To note about this clone: As yet, its antigen is unknown.

Sequencing used cDNA as its template, made by extracting RNA and reverse transcribing it. Sequencing was performed with immunoSEQ multiplex PCR; in TCRdb, only in-frame clones are kept and a portion is missing. The sample holds 200,000 to 250,000 clones, about 60% seen once. The clonotype comes from a human donor with alopecia areata. Source: CD4+ T cells sorted from blood, taken at week 0. The V and J genes are TRBV19 and TRBJ2-7; 7 bases are shared with TRBD2. The CDR3 reads CASSIRGREVSAGVYEQYF. The CDR3 DNA sequence: TGTGCCAGTAGTATACGTGGCAGGGAAGTTTCGGCGGGAGTCTACGAGCAGTACTTC.